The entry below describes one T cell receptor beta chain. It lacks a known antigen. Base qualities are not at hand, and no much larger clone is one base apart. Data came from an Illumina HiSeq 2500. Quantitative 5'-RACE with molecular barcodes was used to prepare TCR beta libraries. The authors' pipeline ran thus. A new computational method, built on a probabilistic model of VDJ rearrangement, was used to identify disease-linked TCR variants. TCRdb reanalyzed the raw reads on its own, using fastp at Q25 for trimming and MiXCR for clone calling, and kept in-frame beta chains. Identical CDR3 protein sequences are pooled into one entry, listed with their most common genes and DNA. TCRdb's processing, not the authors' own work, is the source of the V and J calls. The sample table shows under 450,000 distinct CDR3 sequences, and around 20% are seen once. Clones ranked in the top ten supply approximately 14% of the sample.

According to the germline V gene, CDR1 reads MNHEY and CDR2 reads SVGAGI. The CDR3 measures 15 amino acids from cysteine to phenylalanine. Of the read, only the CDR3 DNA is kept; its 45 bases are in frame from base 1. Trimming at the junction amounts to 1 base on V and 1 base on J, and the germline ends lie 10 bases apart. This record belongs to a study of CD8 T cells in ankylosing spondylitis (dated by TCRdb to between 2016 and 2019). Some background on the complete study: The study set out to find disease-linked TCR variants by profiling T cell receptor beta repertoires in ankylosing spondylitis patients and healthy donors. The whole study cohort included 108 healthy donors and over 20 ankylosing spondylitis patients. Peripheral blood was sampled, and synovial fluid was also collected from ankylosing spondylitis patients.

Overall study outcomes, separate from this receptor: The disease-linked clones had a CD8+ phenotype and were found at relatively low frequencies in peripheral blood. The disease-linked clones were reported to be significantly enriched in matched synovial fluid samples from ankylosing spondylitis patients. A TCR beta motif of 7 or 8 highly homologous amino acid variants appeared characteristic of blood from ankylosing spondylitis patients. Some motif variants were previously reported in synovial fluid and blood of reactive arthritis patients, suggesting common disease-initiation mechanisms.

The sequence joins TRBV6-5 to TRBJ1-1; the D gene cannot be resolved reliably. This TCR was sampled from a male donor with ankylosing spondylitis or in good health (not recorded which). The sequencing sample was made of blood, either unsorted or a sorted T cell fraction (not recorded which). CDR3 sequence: CASSYYPAANTEAFF. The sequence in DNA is TGTGCCAGCAGTTACTACCCCGCGGCGAACACTGAAGCTTTCTTT.